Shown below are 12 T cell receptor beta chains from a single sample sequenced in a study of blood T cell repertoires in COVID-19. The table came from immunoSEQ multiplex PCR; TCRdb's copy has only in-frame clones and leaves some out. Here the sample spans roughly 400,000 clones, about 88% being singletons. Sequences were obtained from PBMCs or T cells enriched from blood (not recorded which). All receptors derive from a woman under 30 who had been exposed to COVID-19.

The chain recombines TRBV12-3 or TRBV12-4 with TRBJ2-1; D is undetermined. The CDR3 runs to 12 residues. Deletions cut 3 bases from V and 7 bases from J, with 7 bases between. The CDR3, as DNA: TGTGCCAGCAGTTTTTCAGGTAATGAGCAGTTCTTC. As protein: CASSFSGNEQFF.

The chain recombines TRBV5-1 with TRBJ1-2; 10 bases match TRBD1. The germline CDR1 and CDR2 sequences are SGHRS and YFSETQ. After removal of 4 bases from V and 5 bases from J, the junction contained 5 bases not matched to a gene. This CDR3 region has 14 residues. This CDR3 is CASSLGQGRYGYTF. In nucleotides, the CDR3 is TGCGCCAGCAGCCTGGGACAGGGGAGGTATGGCTACACCTTC.

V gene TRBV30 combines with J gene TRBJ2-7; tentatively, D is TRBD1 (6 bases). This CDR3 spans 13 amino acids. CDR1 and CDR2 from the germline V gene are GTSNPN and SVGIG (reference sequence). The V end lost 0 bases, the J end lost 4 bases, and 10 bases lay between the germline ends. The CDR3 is CAWSVQGAYEQYF. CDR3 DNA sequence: TGTGCCTGGAGTGTACAGGGTGCATACGAGCAGTACTTC.

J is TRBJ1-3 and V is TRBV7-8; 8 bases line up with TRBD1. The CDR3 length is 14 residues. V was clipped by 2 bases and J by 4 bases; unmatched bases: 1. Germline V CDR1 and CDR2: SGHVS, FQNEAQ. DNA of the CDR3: TGTGCCAGCAGCTTACAGGGGGCGGGAAACACCATATATTTT. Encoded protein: CASSLQGAGNTIYF.

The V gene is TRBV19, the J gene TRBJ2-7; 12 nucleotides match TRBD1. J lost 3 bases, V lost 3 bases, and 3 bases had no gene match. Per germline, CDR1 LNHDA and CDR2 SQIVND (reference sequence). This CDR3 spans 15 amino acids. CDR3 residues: CASSMGQGADYEQYF. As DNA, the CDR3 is TGTGCCAGTAGTATGGGACAGGGGGCAGACTACGAGCAGTACTTC.

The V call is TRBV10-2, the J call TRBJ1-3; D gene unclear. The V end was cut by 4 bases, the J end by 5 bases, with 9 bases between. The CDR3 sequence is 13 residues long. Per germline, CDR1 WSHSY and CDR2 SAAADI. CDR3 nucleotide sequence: TGCGCCAGCAGTGTGGAGGCGCGAAACACCATATATTTT. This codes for CASSVEARNTIYF.

This CDR3 is CASSYAADFSYEQYF. For the CDR3, the DNA is TGTGCCAGCAGTTACGCGGCAGATTTCTCCTACGAGCAGTACTTC. The chain is built from TRBV6-5 and TRBJ2-7; D not resolved. Germline loops: CDR1 MNHEY, CDR2 SVGAGI. The CDR3 is 15 amino acids. V was clipped by 2 bases and J by 0 bases, with 11 bases between them.

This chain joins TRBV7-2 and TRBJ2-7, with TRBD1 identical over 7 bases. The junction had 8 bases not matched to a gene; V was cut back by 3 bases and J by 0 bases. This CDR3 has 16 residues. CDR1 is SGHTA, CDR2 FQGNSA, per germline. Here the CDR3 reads CASSFSGGETSYEQYF. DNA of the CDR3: TGTGCCAGCAGCTTTTCAGGGGGAGAGACCTCCTACGAGCAGTACTTC.

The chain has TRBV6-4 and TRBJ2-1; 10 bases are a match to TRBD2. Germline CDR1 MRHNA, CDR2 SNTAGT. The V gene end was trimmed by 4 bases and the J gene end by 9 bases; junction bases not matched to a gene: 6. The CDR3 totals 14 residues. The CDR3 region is CASSVGLAFGEQFF. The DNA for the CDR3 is TGTGCCAGCAGTGTGGGACTAGCGTTCGGTGAGCAGTTCTTC.

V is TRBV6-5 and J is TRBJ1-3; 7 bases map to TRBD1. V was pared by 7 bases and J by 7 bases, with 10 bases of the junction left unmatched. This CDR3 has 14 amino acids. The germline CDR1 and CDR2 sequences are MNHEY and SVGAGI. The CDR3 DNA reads TGTGCCAGCAAGAGGGGGCTCTCCCCGAACACCATATATTTT. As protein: CASKRGLSPNTIYF.

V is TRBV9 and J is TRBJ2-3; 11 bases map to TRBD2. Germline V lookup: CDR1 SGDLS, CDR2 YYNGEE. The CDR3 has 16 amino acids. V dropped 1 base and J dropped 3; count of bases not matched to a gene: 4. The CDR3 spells CASSVSLAGGTDTQYF. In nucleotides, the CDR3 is TGTGCCAGCAGCGTATCCTTAGCGGGGGGGACAGATACGCAGTATTTT. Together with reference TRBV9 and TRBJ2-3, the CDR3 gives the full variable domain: DSGVTQTPKHLITATGQRVTLRCSPRSGDLSVYWYQQSLDQGLQFLIQYYNGEERAKGNILERFSAQQFPDLHSELNLSSLELGDSALYFCASSVSLAGGTDTQYFGPGTRLTVL.

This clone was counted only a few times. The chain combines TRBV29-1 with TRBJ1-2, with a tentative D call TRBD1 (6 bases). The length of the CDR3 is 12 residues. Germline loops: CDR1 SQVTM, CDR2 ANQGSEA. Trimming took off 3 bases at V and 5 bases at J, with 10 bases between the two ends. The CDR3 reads CSVEDRVYGYTF. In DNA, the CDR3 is TGCAGCGTTGAGGACAGAGTATATGGCTACACCTTC. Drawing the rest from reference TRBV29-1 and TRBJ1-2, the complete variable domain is SAVISQKPSRDICQRGTSLTIQCQVDSQVTMMFWYRQQPGQSLTLIATANQGSEATYESGFVIDKFPISRPNLTFSTLTVSNMSPEDSSIYLCSVEDRVYGYTFGSGTRLTVV.